One sample yielded the 21 T cell receptor beta chains listed below, sequenced in a study of T cells after yellow fever vaccination. Each CDR3 protein is one row after TCRdb ran MiXCR on the 5' RACE reads. The data contain some 300,000 distinct CDR3 sequences, roughly 9% of them singletons. The sequencing used CD4+ T cells sorted from PBMCs, collected 5 days after the yellow fever booster vaccination. The origin of the receptors is a man aged 18-30 years who received the YFV17D yellow fever vaccine.

This clonotype was counted many times. The chain combines TRBV12-3 or TRBV12-4 with TRBJ2-6, with 7 nucleotides matching TRBD1. Losses at the gene ends were 4 bases for V and 2 bases for J; bases not matched to a gene: 2. The CDR3 has 15 residues. As DNA, the CDR3 is TGTGCCAGCAGTTGGGACAGCGCTGGGGCCAACGTCCTGACTTTC. Encoded protein: CASSWDSAGANVLTF.

This clonotype was seen ten or more times. J is TRBJ2-5 and V is TRBV5-1, with 8 bases matching TRBD1. Germline lookup yields CDR1 SGHRS and CDR2 YFSETQ. This CDR3 spans 16 amino acids. The V gene end was trimmed by 5 bases and the J gene end by 1 base; junction bases not matched to a gene: 10. The CDR3 loop is CASRNTDRGGQETQYF. CDR3 nucleotide sequence: TGCGCCAGCAGAAATACCGACAGGGGCGGCCAAGAGACCCAGTACTTC.

The V gene is TRBV11-2, the J gene TRBJ2-7, with D maybe TRBD1 (8 bases). V lost 4 bases and J lost 6, with 13 bases in between. The V gene's germline CDR1 is SGHAT and CDR2 FQNNGV. The CDR3 is 13 amino acids. The CDR3 nucleotides read TGTGCCAGCAGCTCGGACAGGGAGGGCGAGCAGTACTTC. This sequence encodes CASSSDREGEQYF. The full variable domain, in which reference TRBV11-2 and TRBJ2-7 provide the parts outside the CDR3, is EAGVAQSPRYKIIEKRQSVAFWCNPISGHATLYWYQQILGQGPKLLIQFQNNGVVDDSQLPKDRFSAERLKGVDSTLKIQPAKLEDSAVYLCASSSDREGEQYFGPGTRLTVT.

CDR3 nucleotide sequence: TGCAGTGCTAGTAAAATAGCAACTAATGAAAAACTGTTTTTT. Translation gives CSASKIATNEKLFF. The V and J genes are TRBV20-1 and TRBJ1-4; D unclear. The CDR3 has 14 amino acids. V shed 3 bases and J shed 0 bases, with 8 bases lying between them. Looked up from germline, CDR1 is DFQATT and CDR2 is SNEGSKA (reference sequence).

The CDR3 loop reads CASSLDAQTSEDTQYF. The CDR3 DNA is TGTGCCAGCAGCTTAGATGCCCAGACTAGCGAGGATACGCAGTATTTT. The chain recombines TRBV11-2 with TRBJ2-3; the match to TRBD2 covers 8 bases. CDR1 and CDR2 (germline): SGHAT, FQNNGV. Germline trimming cut 0 bases from V and 6 bases from J; bases unmatched to any gene: 8. This CDR3 region has 16 residues. The full variable domain, rest sourced from reference TRBV11-2 and TRBJ2-3, is EAGVAQSPRYKIIEKRQSVAFWCNPISGHATLYWYQQILGQGPKLLIQFQNNGVVDDSQLPKDRFSAERLKGVDSTLKIQPAKLEDSAVYLCASSLDAQTSEDTQYFGPGTRLTVL.

This clonotype has a count of ten or more. This rearrangement joins TRBV5-6 to TRBJ2-3, with TRBD1 matching 7 bases. CDR3 size: 13 residues. Germline V gives CDR1 SGHDT, CDR2 YYEEEE. V lost 4 bases, J lost 6 bases, and 5 bases stayed unmatched. The CDR3 reads CASSRDSWDTQYF. CDR3 nucleotide sequence: TGTGCCAGCAGCCGGGACAGTTGGGATACGCAGTATTTT.

The rearrangement links TRBV29-1 to TRBJ2-3; 13 bases are a match to TRBD2. The germline gives CDR1 SQVTM, CDR2 ANQGSEA. The CDR3 consists of 15 residues. The trim removed 7 bases at V and 6 bases at J, leaving 10 bases unmatched. The CDR3 reads CSATGTSGVLDTQYF. The CDR3 DNA reads TGCAGCGCTACCGGGACTAGCGGGGTCTTGGATACGCAGTATTTT.

This clonotype was seen repeatedly, ten times or more. This sequence joins TRBV5-4 and TRBJ2-1; 10 nucleotides match TRBD2. V trimming: 1 base; J trimming: 10 bases; junction bases outside the gene matches: 14. The CDR3 totals 17 residues. Looked up from germline, CDR1 is SGHNT and CDR2 is YYREEE (reference sequence). DNA for the CDR3: TGTGCCAGCAGCTTGAGGTCCCGGCTAGCGGGGGCGGGGGAGCAGTTCTTC. Its protein is CASSLRSRLAGAGEQFF. The full variable domain, with the rest looked up from reference TRBV5-4 and TRBJ2-1, is ETGVTQSPTHLIKTRGQQVTLRCSSQSGHNTVSWYQQALGQGPQFIFQYYREEENGRGNFPPRFSGLQFPNYSSELNVNALELDDSALYLCASSLRSRLAGAGEQFFGPGTRLTVL.

A few counts support this clonotype. The chain uses TRBV9 and TRBJ1-5, with a weak D call TRBD1 (5 bases). The CDR3 totals 14 residues. V dropped 0 bases and J dropped 6 bases, with 10 bases sitting between them. CDR1 and CDR2 from the germline V gene are SGDLS and YYNGEE. In nucleotides, the CDR3 is TGTGCCAGCAGCGTAGGTACAGGCACTCAGCCCCAGCATTTT. It yields the protein CASSVGTGTQPQHF.

The chain couples TRBV11-2 to TRBJ1-5; the D is unclear. This CDR3 is 17 amino acids long. Per the germline V gene, CDR1 is SGHAT and CDR2 is FQNNGV. V was pared by 0 bases and J by 0 bases, with 12 bases between. The CDR3 protein is CASSLDWQLYSNQPQHF. CDR3 DNA: TGTGCCAGCAGCTTAGACTGGCAGCTATATAGCAATCAGCCCCAGCATTTT.

This chain connects TRBV6-2 or TRBV6-3 to TRBJ2-3; no clear D. The V end lost 0 bases, the J end lost 1 base, and 8 bases lay between the germline ends. The CDR3 length is 15 residues. Germline CDR1 and CDR2: MNHEY and SVGEGT. The CDR3, as DNA: TGTGCCAGCAGTTACTCGAAGGCAGGCACAGATACGCAGTATTTT. Translating gives CASSYSKAGTDTQYF.

The CDR3 loop is CASSLTRGSTDTQYF. In DNA form, the CDR3 reads TGTGCCAGCAGCTTAACGCGGGGGAGCACAGATACGCAGTATTTT. The chain employs TRBV7-3 and TRBJ2-3; 7 nucleotides match TRBD2. This CDR3 spans 15 amino acids. The ends lost 0 bases at V and 0 bases at J; junction bases unmatched: 0. Germline V gene sequence: CDR1 SGHTA, CDR2 FQGTGA.

This clonotype was seen a handful of times. The chain couples TRBV4-3 to TRBJ2-2; D is unresolved. The germline V and J ends were trimmed by 1 base and 6 bases, with 15 bases remaining between them. The CDR3 is made up of 16 amino acids. Germline values: CDR1 LGHNA, CDR2 YSLEER. The CDR3 region is CASSQVLRSKAGELFF. The CDR3 DNA is TGCGCCAGCAGCCAAGTTCTCCGGAGCAAGGCCGGGGAGCTGTTTTTT.

This clonotype has at least ten counts. The chain uses TRBV5-5 and TRBJ2-1; TRBD2 is a possible D gene (6 bases). Germline CDR1 reads SGHKS; CDR2 reads YYEKEE (reference sequence). V dropped 5 bases and J dropped 0 bases, with 12 bases sitting between them. This CDR3 comprises 15 residues. The CDR3 loop is CASRRLDGSYNEQFF. The CDR3 DNA is TGTGCCAGCAGGCGACTAGACGGCTCCTACAATGAGCAGTTCTTC.

This clonotype was seen a few times. This chain links TRBV30 with TRBJ1-3, with no clear D. This CDR3 comprises 12 residues. Germline V gene sequence: CDR1 GTSNPN, CDR2 SVGIG (reference sequence). V was clipped by 2 bases and J by 4 bases, with 6 bases between them. CDR3 DNA: TGTGCCTGGAGTCCAACGGGAAACACCATATATTTT. It is translated as CAWSPTGNTIYF.

This clonotype has a handful of counts. The chain uses TRBV6-2 or TRBV6-3 and TRBJ1-2; tentatively, D is TRBD1 (5 bases). The CDR3 is 14 residues long. The germline gives CDR1 MNHEY, CDR2 SVGEGT. Trimming took off 2 bases at V and 7 bases at J, with 14 bases between the two ends. The CDR3 region has the DNA TGTGCCAGCAGTTACATATCAGGGATCGGTGGCTACACCTTC. Protein product: CASSYISGIGGYTF.

Written as DNA, the CDR3 is TGTGCCACCAGCATGAGGGGGGATACTGAAGCTTTCTTT. This codes for CATSMRGDTEAFF. This chain connects TRBV15 to TRBJ1-1; TRBD1 is a possible D gene (6 bases). Germline CDR1 reads LNHNV; CDR2 reads YYDKDF (reference sequence). V lost 4 bases, J lost 5 bases, and 11 bases lay in between. The CDR3 sequence is 13 residues long.

In its sample, this clonotype was seen many times. The junction departs from germline at one end; a sequencing error may be responsible. V usage is TRBV12-3 or TRBV12-4 and J usage is TRBJ2-3; D ambiguous. The CDR3 is 12 residues long. The chain's CDR3 is CASSFSTDTQYF. The CDR3, as DNA: TGCGCCAGCAGCTTTAGCACAGATACGCAGTATTTT.

This clonotype was seen a handful of times. The rearrangement uses TRBV5-5 and TRBJ2-6; TRBD2 matches 7 bases. Germline trimming cut 7 bases from V and 0 bases from J; bases unmatched to any gene: 4. CDR3 length equals 15 residues. Germline-derived CDR1 and CDR2 are SGHKS and YYEKEE (reference sequence). The CDR3 DNA reads TGTGCCAGCGGCGGGGGACGCTCTGGGGCCAACGTCCTGACTTTC. This codes for CASGGGRSGANVLTF.

The sample holds many counts of this clonotype. J is TRBJ2-5 and V is TRBV20-1; D is perhaps TRBD2 (7 bases). Germline CDR1 and CDR2: DFQATT and SNEGSKA (reference sequence). Deletions cut 5 bases from V and 5 bases from J, with 24 bases between. CDR3 size: 16 residues. Here the CDR3 reads CSARAPGEGTGETQYF. DNA for the CDR3: TGCAGTGCTCGGGCCCCAGGGGAGGGAACCGGGGAGACCCAGTACTTC.

The CDR3 DNA sequence: TGTGCCAGCAGCTCAACCGCGGGACGCGTCCAAGAGACCCAGTACTTC. It specifies CASSSTAGRVQETQYF. The chain links TRBV9 to TRBJ2-5; tentatively, D is TRBD2 (6 bases). This CDR3 has 16 residues. Germline-derived CDR1 and CDR2 are SGDLS and YYNGEE. Trimming left V 4 bases short and J 1 base short, with 17 bases between. The full variable domain, rest sourced from reference TRBV9 and TRBJ2-5, is DSGVTQTPKHLITATGQRVTLRCSPRSGDLSVYWYQQSLDQGLQFLIQYYNGEERAKGNILERFSAQQFPDLHSELNLSSLELGDSALYFCASSSTAGRVQETQYFGPGTRLLVL.